This record concerns one TCR beta chain sequence. This clonotype turned up a few times. The antigen it binds to is not known. No much larger clone is present one base from it, and per-base qualities are unavailable. This record comes from a study of T-cell reconstitution after alpha-beta-depleted transplantation in children (dated by TCRdb to the mid-2010s). Study-level background: Using TCR repertoire profiling, the study followed T-cell immune reconstitution in a quantitative way in children after TCRalphabeta/CD19-depleted allogeneic hematopoietic cell transplantation.

CDR1 and CDR2, per the germline V gene, are SQVTM and ANQGSEA. Taken from cysteine to phenylalanine, the CDR3 has 13 residues. The DNA shown is the 39-base CDR3, in frame from base 1. Trimming leaves V shorter by 5 bases and J shorter by 4 bases, with the junction holding 4 bases beyond the gene matches. Libraries were made using PCR. Sequencing used an Illumina HiSeq 2500. To normalize quantification of the TCRbeta repertoire, the TCR libraries were built with molecular barcoding that relied on unique molecular identifiers. TCRdb ran its own pipeline on the public reads, namely fastp trimming at Q25 and MiXCR clone calling, and kept in-frame beta chains. Duplicate CDR3 protein sequences are folded into a single record with the most common DNA and genes. In this sample the table shows nearly 550,000 distinct CDR3 sequences, about 16% of which occur a single time. The ten largest make up 3.3% of the sample.

This clonotype was obtained from a human donor who donated a stem cell graft to a child with acute lymphoblastic leukemia. The chain was built from TRBV29-1 and TRBJ2-1; TRBD1 fits 8 bases in the junction. This material consisted of PBMCs from the stem cell graft donor, taken from the stem cell graft. The nucleotides read TGCAGCGTTTGGACAGGGACTTACAATGAGCAGTTCTTC. It translates to CSVWTGTYNEQFF.